The rows below give T cell receptor beta chains drawn from one sample of a study of Graves' ophthalmopathy and Graves' hyperthyroidism. A single record per CDR3 protein comes from TCRdb applying MiXCR to the multiplex PCR reads. The table lists some 520,000 distinct CDR3 sequences, roughly an eighth of them singletons, with 9.8% in the top ten. The specimen was blood. The receptors here all came from a woman aged 30 to 39 with Graves' ophthalmopathy. CDR3s include the opening cysteine and the closing phenylalanine or tryptophan.

J | V | CDR3
TRBJ2-2 | TRBV7-2 | CASSLKAGAGGELFF
TRBJ1-2 | TRBV5-1 | CASSLRDFGYTF
TRBJ1-6 | TRBV27 | CASSLGTGNSPLHF
TRBJ1-2 | TRBV24-1 | CATSDSGLGYTF
TRBJ2-3 | TRBV19 | CASSILAGVGTDTQYF
TRBJ2-7 | TRBV12-3/TRBV12-4 | CASSDRGVSYEQYF
TRBJ2-5 | TRBV12-3/TRBV12-4 | CVSSPPARRGRESQYF
TRBJ2-2 | TRBV12-3/TRBV12-4 | CASHFRARNTGELFF
TRBJ1-1 | TRBV2 | CASGYPTGGVMNTEAFF
TRBJ1-2 | TRBV12-3/TRBV12-4 | CASSKGLSWGYTF
TRBJ2-3 | TRBV12-3/TRBV12-4 | CASSFKPDTQYF
TRBJ2-2 | TRBV9 | CASSVEAGGNTGELFF
TRBJ2-2 | TRBV4-2 | CATQGWDANTGELFF
TRBJ2-7 | TRBV7-9 | CASSSRRGNEQYF
TRBJ2-7 | TRBV11-2 | CASSLVGGDSSYEQYF
TRBJ2-5 | TRBV7-2 | CASILGTPGLQETQYF
TRBJ1-2 | TRBV20-1 | CSARPLTQGYYGYTF
TRBJ2-7 | TRBV5-1 | CASSPPGRVHEQYF
TRBJ2-5 | TRBV9 | CASSGWGTSGSDETQYF
TRBJ1-1 | TRBV2 | CARTGDMNTEAFF
TRBJ2-2 | TRBV6-1 | CASKQGPGELFF
TRBJ2-7 | TRBV20-1 | CSAAPGLTYEQYF
TRBJ1-5 | TRBV6-1 | CASSQGLNQPQHF
TRBJ2-2 | TRBV5-1 | CATSRWESNTGELFF
TRBJ1-6 | TRBV27 | CASSFGLQGNSPLHF
TRBJ2-2 | TRBV11-2 | CASSSGVNTGELFF
TRBJ1-5 | TRBV10-3 | CAISERKGNQPQHF
TRBJ2-2 | TRBV2 | CASSLWRTTGELFF
TRBJ2-7 | TRBV12-3/TRBV12-4 | CASSHRDNYEQYF
TRBJ1-5 | TRBV6-1 | CASSEEFAGGNQPQHF
TRBJ2-2 | TRBV28 | CASSSPRSPGELFF
TRBJ2-2 | TRBV28 | CGSQTSSGELFF
TRBJ1-5 | TRBV18 | CASSPPSRSNQPQHF
TRBJ1-2 | TRBV20-1 | CSAKNTGDSYGYTF
TRBJ1-2 | TRBV6-5 | CASSYSELGYYGYTF
TRBJ1-5 | TRBV12-3/TRBV12-4 | CASSRTGGLNQPQHF
TRBJ1-1 | TRBV6-2/TRBV6-3 | CASSPPEAFF
TRBJ1-5 | TRBV27 | CASSPVGQPQHF
TRBJ1-1 | TRBV11-3 | CASSAGGAEAFF
TRBJ2-7 | TRBV4-1 | CASSQGGGTSGSYEQYF
TRBJ1-3 | TRBV3-1 | CASSQDRGGSGNTIYF
TRBJ1-1 | TRBV19 | CASSTDRAAFF